The 10 T cell receptor beta chains given below trace back to one sample, sequenced in a study of T cell repertoires in ileal Crohn's disease. Sequencing was performed with immunoSEQ multiplex PCR; in TCRdb, only in-frame clones are kept and a portion is missing. This sample has approximately 15,000 clones; about 80% occur once, and the top ten carry 4% to 4.5%. The specimen sequenced was ileal tissue. The origin of the receptors is an adult with Crohn's disease.

The chain employs TRBV6-1 and TRBJ1-5; 7 bases match TRBD1. Looked up from germline, CDR1 is MNHNS and CDR2 is SASEGT. The CDR3 spans 17 residues. Unmatched junction bases numbered 8, after V lost 3 bases and J lost 0 bases. CDR3 residues: CASSETKTGNSNQPQHF. The CDR3 DNA reads TGTGCCAGCAGTGAGACTAAGACAGGGAATAGCAATCAGCCCCAGCATTTT.

The chain recombines TRBV6-5 with TRBJ2-7; D perhaps matches TRBD1 (5 bases). Germline V gene sequence: CDR1 MNHEY, CDR2 SVGAGI. V dropped 10 bases and J dropped 2 bases, with 15 bases sitting between them. The CDR3 runs 13 residues. The CDR3, as DNA: TGTGCCACCCGAAGGGGCGTTACCTACGAGCAGTACGTC. Translation: CATRRGVTYEQYV.

The V gene is TRBV2, the J gene TRBJ1-2; D unresolved. Trimming shortened V by 6 bases and J by 4 bases, and 15 bases separated the two germline ends. Per the germline V gene, CDR1 is SNHLY and CDR2 is FYNNEI. This CDR3 spans 14 amino acids. In DNA, the CDR3 is TGTGCCAGCAGGCCAGGACTAGGGAGCTATGGCTACACCTTC. Protein product: CASRPGLGSYGYTF. The full variable domain, rest sourced from reference TRBV2 and TRBJ1-2, is EPEVTQTPSHQVTQMGQEVILRCVPISNHLYFYWYRQILGQKVEFLVSFYNNEISEKSEIFDDQFSVERPDGSNFTLKIRSTKLEDSAMYFCASRPGLGSYGYTFGSGTRLTVV.

The chain uses TRBV5-6 and TRBJ1-5, with D perhaps TRBD1 (6 bases). This CDR3 comprises 15 residues. Trimming stripped 4 bases from V and 4 bases from J, with 15 bases between. CDR1 is SGHDT, CDR2 YYEEEE, per germline. CDR3 in DNA: TGTGCCAGCAGCCCTGGGGGGGCAGGGAATCAGCCCCAGCATTTT. Its protein product is CASSPGGAGNQPQHF.

The rearrangement uses TRBV27 and TRBJ1-5; TRBD1 matches at 8 bases. The CDR3 totals 16 residues. V was pared by 6 bases and J by 4 bases, with 11 bases of the junction left unmatched. Germline loops: CDR1 MNHEY, CDR2 SMNVEV (reference sequence). The CDR3 is CASSPLPGTGNQPQHF. In DNA, the CDR3 is TGTGCCAGCAGCCCACTCCCCGGGACAGGTAATCAGCCCCAGCATTTT.

V and J are TRBV6-4 and TRBJ2-1; 8 nucleotides line up with TRBD2. With V trimmed by 4 bases and J by 6 bases, 5 bases remained unmatched. CDR1 is MRHNA, CDR2 SNTAGT, per germline. This CDR3 has 14 amino acids. The CDR3 loop reads CASSASGGLNEQFF. The CDR3, as DNA: TGTGCCAGCAGTGCCAGCGGGGGCCTCAATGAGCAGTTCTTC.

This chain uses TRBV5-1 with TRBJ1-2; 8 positions agree with TRBD1. The ends lost 4 bases at V and 10 bases at J; junction bases unmatched: 9. The CDR3 is made up of 13 amino acids. Germline V gene data show CDR1 as SGHRS and CDR2 as YFSETQ. The CDR3 spells CASSEGQAGIYTF. CDR3 DNA sequence: TGCGCCAGCAGCGAGGGACAGGCAGGGATCTACACCTTC. The entire variable domain, with the rest obtained from reference TRBV5-1 and TRBJ1-2, is as follows: KAGVTQTPRYLIKTRGQQVTLSCSPISGHRSVSWYQQTPGQGLQFLFEYFSETQRNKGNFPGRFSGRQFSNSRSEMNVSTLELGDSALYLCASSEGQAGIYTFGSGTRLTVV.

This clone has a handful of counts. The rearrangement joins TRBV11-3 to TRBJ1-1, with TRBD1 matching 10 bases. CDR1 is SGHNT and CDR2 is YENEEA in the germline V gene. The J segment lost 1 base and the V segment lost 5 bases, leaving 7 bases of the junction unmatched. This CDR3 is built from 16 residues. The CDR3 region is CASSQTGGARNTEAFF. CDR3 nucleotides: TGTGCCAGCAGCCAGACAGGGGGCGCGAGGAACACTGAAGCTTTCTTT.

The chain couples TRBV6-4 to TRBJ2-3; D possibly corresponds to TRBD1 (7 bases). The V and J ends lost 4 bases and 4 bases respectively, with 15 bases between them. The CDR3 spans 15 residues. The germline gives CDR1 MRHNA, CDR2 SNTAGT. This chain's CDR3 is CASSVEGAGADTQYF. The CDR3 nucleotides read TGTGCCAGCAGTGTGGAGGGGGCTGGCGCAGATACGCAGTATTTT.

The chain is built from TRBV6-5 and TRBJ2-7; TRBD1 matches at 8 bases. The germline gives CDR1 MNHEY, CDR2 SVGAGI. The junction had 9 bases not matched to a gene; V was cut back by 5 bases and J by 6 bases. This CDR3 spans 14 amino acids. The CDR3 loop is CASSPRTGSSEQYF. In nucleotides, the CDR3 is TGTGCCAGCAGTCCGAGGACAGGGTCATCCGAGCAGTACTTC.